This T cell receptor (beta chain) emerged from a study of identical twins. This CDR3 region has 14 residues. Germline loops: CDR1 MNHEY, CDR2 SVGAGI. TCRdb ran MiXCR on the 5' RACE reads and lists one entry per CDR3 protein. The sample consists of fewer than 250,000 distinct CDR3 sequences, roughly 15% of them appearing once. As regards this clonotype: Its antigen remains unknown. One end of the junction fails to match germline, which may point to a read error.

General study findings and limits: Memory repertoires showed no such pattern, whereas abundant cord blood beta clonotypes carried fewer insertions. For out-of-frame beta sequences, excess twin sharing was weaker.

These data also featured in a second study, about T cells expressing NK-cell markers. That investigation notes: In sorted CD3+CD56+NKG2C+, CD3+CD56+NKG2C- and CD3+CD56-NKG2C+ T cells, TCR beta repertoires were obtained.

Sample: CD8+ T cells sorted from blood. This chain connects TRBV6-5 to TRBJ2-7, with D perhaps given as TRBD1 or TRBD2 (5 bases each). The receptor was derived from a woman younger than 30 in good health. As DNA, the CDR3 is TGTGCCAGCAGTCACTCGGGACCCCTCTACGAGCAGTACTTC. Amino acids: CASSHSGPLYEQYF.